The next 14 T cell receptor beta chains were all read from a single sample in a study of identical twins. TCRdb processed the 5' RACE reads anew with MiXCR; each CDR3 protein has one entry. The top ten clones hold approximately 8.2% of a sample with approximately 260,000 distinct CDR3 sequences, 11% to 15% of them seen once. Sequencing was done on a sample of memory (CD45RO+) T cells sorted from blood. The receptors were gathered from a woman aged 18-29 years in good health.

V is TRBV10-3 and J is TRBJ2-7; the D is unclear. V was trimmed by 0 bases and J by 4 bases, leaving 7 bases between them. The CDR3 sequence is 13 residues long. Germline CDR1 is ENHRY and CDR2 is SYGVKD. Here the CDR3 reads CAISESRQYEQYF. DNA of the CDR3: TGTGCCATCAGTGAGTCAAGGCAGTACGAGCAGTACTTC.

Worth noting for this clonotype: The junction departs from germline at one end; a sequencing error may be responsible. The CDR3 loop reads CASSPPGTDTEYF. In DNA form, the CDR3 reads TGTGCCAGCAGCCCCCCCGGCACAGATACGGAGTATTTT. The chain has TRBV7-9 and TRBJ2-3; D remains unclear. The CDR3 is 13 amino acids. CDR1 and CDR2 from the germline V gene are SEHNR and FQNEAQ (reference sequence).

This chain connects TRBV6-5 to TRBJ1-4; 7 bases are shared with TRBD1. Germline V gene sequence: CDR1 MNHEY, CDR2 SVGAGI. The CDR3 spans 14 residues. The V gene end was trimmed by 3 bases and the J gene end by 8 bases; junction bases not matched to a gene: 6. The CDR3 loop reads CASSYSGTEEKLFF. The DNA for the CDR3 is TGTGCCAGCAGTTATAGTGGGACAGAGGAAAAACTGTTTTTT.

This rearrangement joins TRBV12-3 or TRBV12-4 to TRBJ1-2; TRBD1 agrees at 8 bases. This CDR3 has 16 amino acids. Germline trimming cut 1 base from V and 4 bases from J; bases unmatched to any gene: 8. The CDR3 region has the DNA TGTGCCAGCAGTTTAGTGGACAGGGTTCGCGTCTATGGCTACACCTTC. Protein product: CASSLVDRVRVYGYTF.

This clonotype was found a few times. V usage is TRBV6-2 or TRBV6-3 and J usage is TRBJ2-3; D perhaps matches TRBD2 (6 bases). Germline V CDR1 and CDR2: MNHEY, SVGEGT. This CDR3 region has 17 residues. The V and J ends lost 7 bases and 5 bases respectively, with 25 bases between them. CDR3 coding DNA: TGTGCCAGCATTAACGGGGGAGGCCCCACGAGGCGAGATACGCAGTATTTT. Its translation: CASINGGGPTRRDTQYF.

The chain links TRBV7-9 to TRBJ1-2, with TRBD1 identical over 7 bases. Germline CDR1 is SEHNR and CDR2 is FQNEAQ (reference sequence). The CDR3 runs to 15 residues. With 5 bases clipped from V and 4 bases from J, the junction kept 10 bases outside the gene matches. The CDR3: CASSNDRVKGYGYTF. CDR3 nucleotide sequence: TGTGCCAGCAGCAACGACAGGGTGAAGGGCTATGGCTACACCTTC.

This clonotype occurred a few times. The gene calls are TRBV30 and TRBJ2-1; no definite D call. The CDR3 has 11 residues. V was cut by 5 bases and J by 4 bases, with 6 bases left in between. CDR1 and CDR2 (germline): GTSNPN, SVGIG (reference sequence). For the CDR3, the DNA is TGTGCCTGGCAAGGGTACAATGAGCAGTTCTTC. The encoded protein is CAWQGYNEQFF.

The chain combines TRBV20-1 with TRBJ1-1; D remains ambiguous. This CDR3 spans 14 amino acids. Trimming stripped 0 bases from V and 3 bases from J, with 11 bases between. From germline, CDR1 is DFQATT and CDR2 SNEGSKA (reference sequence). CDR3 nucleotides: TGCAGTGCTAGAGACACCGGGGAACACACTGAAGCTTTCTTT. Translation: CSARDTGEHTEAFF.

This clonotype has a handful of counts. The chain has TRBV2 and TRBJ1-6; D is possibly TRBD1 (6 bases). Germline assignment: CDR1 SNHLY and CDR2 FYNNEI. Trimming left V 11 bases short and J 10 bases short, with 24 bases between. This CDR3 has 15 residues. CDR3 amino acids: CASAPDRIGGSPLHF. In DNA form, the CDR3 reads TGTGCCTCTGCCCCCGACAGGATAGGTGGCTCACCCCTCCACTTT.

The chain uses TRBV29-1 and TRBJ2-5; weak D call: TRBD2 (5 bases). The CDR3 contains 15 residues. Germline assignment: CDR1 SQVTM and CDR2 ANQGSEA. The V end was cut by 4 bases, the J end by 1 base, with 16 bases between. The CDR3 region is CSVGGPVGPQETQYF. The CDR3 DNA follows: TGCAGCGTTGGAGGGCCCGTAGGGCCCCAAGAGACCCAGTACTTC.

In its sample, this clonotype was seen a few times. The chain combines TRBV9 with TRBJ1-6; D is unresolved. CDR1 is SGDLS, CDR2 YYNGEE, per germline. The CDR3 has 16 residues. The V end was cut by 0 bases, the J end by 5 bases, with 12 bases between. The CDR3 is CASSVAWQLNNSPLHF. CDR3 DNA: TGTGCCAGCAGCGTAGCTTGGCAGCTGAATAATTCACCCCTCCACTTT.

The CDR3 is CAVRFDWAGYGYTF. As DNA, the CDR3 is TGTGCCGTCCGGTTCGATTGGGCGGGCTATGGCTACACCTTC. The chain combines TRBV10-3 with TRBJ1-2, with D unresolved. V was shortened by 11 bases and J by 4 bases, with 20 bases between the two germline ends. The CDR3 is 14 amino acids. The germline CDR1 and CDR2 sequences are ENHRY and SYGVKD.

The genes are TRBV6-5 and TRBJ1-2, with a possible D match to TRBD1 (5 bases). The germline gives CDR1 MNHEY, CDR2 SVGAGI. This CDR3 has 15 residues. With 0 bases removed from V and 8 bases from J, the gap between germline ends came to 16 bases. CDR3 sequence reads: CASSYSTSRRGGYTF. CDR3 sequence (DNA): TGTGCCAGCAGTTACTCGACGTCCCGGCGGGGCGGCTACACCTTC.

This clonotype showed up just a few times. The chain uses TRBV5-1 and TRBJ2-1; D remains ambiguous. Deletions cut 0 bases from V and 9 bases from J, with 10 bases between. This CDR3 is built from 13 residues. Germline V lookup: CDR1 SGHRS, CDR2 YFSETQ. CDR3 protein: CASSLEGYGEQFF. The CDR3 DNA follows: TGCGCCAGCAGCTTGGAGGGTTACGGTGAGCAGTTCTTC.